Presented here are 10 T cell receptor beta chains from one specimen sequenced in a study of early T cells in non-severe SARS-CoV-2 infection. TCRdb redid the calling of the 5' RACE reads with MiXCR, one entry per CDR3 protein. Counted here are around 31,000 distinct CDR3 sequences, around 5.4% occurring once; the ten biggest clones make up 5.5% to 7%. The specimen sequenced was whole blood. These TCRs come from an adult who was a healthcare worker with PCR-confirmed SARS-CoV-2 infection or an uninfected control (not recorded which).

The V and J genes are TRBV3-1 and TRBJ2-1; TRBD2 is a possible D gene (6 bases). V lost 0 bases and J 10 bases, leaving 19 bases between the germline ends. The germline V gene encodes CDR1 LGHDT and CDR2 YNNKEL (reference sequence). The length of the CDR3 is 16 residues. The CDR3 here is CASSQDPQRAWDEQFF. The CDR3 DNA is TGTGCCAGCAGCCAAGACCCCCAGCGGGCCTGGGACGAGCAGTTCTTC.

The chain combines TRBV6-5 with TRBJ2-1; 7 bases line up with TRBD2. The CDR3 consists of 14 residues. CDR1 MNHEY and CDR2 SVGAGI come from the germline V gene. Germline trimming cut 0 bases from V and 7 bases from J; bases unmatched to any gene: 3. The DNA for the CDR3 is TGTGCCAGCAGTTACTCGCTAGCGGAAAATGAGCAGTTCTTC. Translating it yields CASSYSLAENEQFF.

This clonotype has a count of ten or more. The chain employs TRBV7-9 and TRBJ2-7; D unresolved. V was shortened by 6 bases and J by 0 bases, with 9 bases between the two germline ends. CDR1 and CDR2 from the germline V gene are SEHNR and FQNEAQ (reference sequence). The CDR3 length is 13 residues. Here the CDR3 reads CASRGLSSYEQYF. The CDR3 region has the DNA TGTGCCAGCAGGGGCCTCAGCTCCTACGAGCAGTACTTC.

This clonotype has only a few counts. The V call is TRBV10-1, the J call TRBJ1-6; D gene uncertain. CDR1 is WNHNN and CDR2 is SYGVQD in the germline V gene (reference sequence). The CDR3 totals 13 residues. V lost 0 bases and J lost 10, with 7 bases in between. The CDR3 is CASSESAASPLHF. Here the CDR3 DNA reads TGCGCCAGCAGTGAGTCTGCAGCCTCACCCCTCCACTTT.

There are many counts of this clonotype. The chain recombines TRBV12-3 or TRBV12-4 with TRBJ2-7; 8 bases map to TRBD1. The CDR3 contains 12 residues. Losses at the gene ends were 6 bases for V and 6 bases for J; bases not matched to a gene: 4. CDR3 in DNA: TGTGCCAGCAGAGGACAGGGTTTCGAGCAGTACTTC. This encodes CASRGQGFEQYF.

The V call is TRBV28, the J call TRBJ2-2, with no clear D. Per the germline V gene, CDR1 is MDHEN and CDR2 is SYDVKM. Trimming removed 3 bases at V and 3 bases at J, with 5 bases between. The CDR3 runs to 13 residues. DNA for the CDR3: TGTGCCAGCAGTTTTAGGCACACCGGGGAGCTGTTTTTT. Protein product: CASSFRHTGELFF.

This clonotype came up many times. The DNA for the CDR3 is TGCGCCAGCAGCTTGGGAGTGGGACTAGCGGGATCTAGCTACGAGCAGTACTTC. Amino acid sequence: CASSLGVGLAGSSYEQYF. The chain carries TRBV5-1 and TRBJ2-7; 13 bases align to TRBD2. Trimming removed 0 bases from V and 3 bases from J; junction bases left unmatched: 9. The germline V gene encodes CDR1 SGHRS and CDR2 YFSETQ. CDR3 length: 18 amino acids.

By frequency in the sample, this clonotype is medium-sized (0.01 to 0.1%). The rearrangement links TRBV14 to TRBJ2-3, with 9 bases lining up with TRBD1. Looked up from germline, CDR1 is SGHDN and CDR2 is FVKESK. This CDR3 spans 14 amino acids. The V gene end was trimmed by 1 base and the J gene end by 13 bases; junction bases not matched to a gene: 9. The chain's CDR3 is CASSQVRVGTGKYF. The CDR3 nucleotides read TGTGCCAGCAGCCAAGTGAGAGTCGGGACAGGGAAGTATTTT. Full variable domain (missing parts from reference TRBV14 and TRBJ2-3): EAGVTQFPSHSVIEKGQTVTLRCDPISGHDNLYWYRRVMGKEIKFLLHFVKESKQDESGMPNNRFLAERTGGTYSTLKVQPAELEDSGVYFCASSQVRVGTGKYFGPGTRLTVL.

J is TRBJ2-7 and V is TRBV12-3 or TRBV12-4; no firm D call. The length of the CDR3 is 13 residues. Deletions cut 3 bases from V and 6 bases from J, with 12 bases between. In DNA form, the CDR3 reads TGTGCCAGCAGTTTGTCGGGCGAATCCGAGCAGTACTTC. It encodes CASSLSGESEQYF.

The gene calls are TRBV4-2 and TRBJ2-1; D assignment may be TRBD1 or TRBD2 (5 bases each). V was cut by 0 bases and J by 4 bases, with 19 bases left in between. The germline gives CDR1 LGHNA, CDR2 YNFKEQ. The CDR3 spans 18 residues. CDR3 bases: TGTGCCAGCAGCCAAGATCCGGCTAGCAGGGATTTTTACAATGAGCAGTTCTTC. Translating it yields CASSQDPASRDFYNEQFF.